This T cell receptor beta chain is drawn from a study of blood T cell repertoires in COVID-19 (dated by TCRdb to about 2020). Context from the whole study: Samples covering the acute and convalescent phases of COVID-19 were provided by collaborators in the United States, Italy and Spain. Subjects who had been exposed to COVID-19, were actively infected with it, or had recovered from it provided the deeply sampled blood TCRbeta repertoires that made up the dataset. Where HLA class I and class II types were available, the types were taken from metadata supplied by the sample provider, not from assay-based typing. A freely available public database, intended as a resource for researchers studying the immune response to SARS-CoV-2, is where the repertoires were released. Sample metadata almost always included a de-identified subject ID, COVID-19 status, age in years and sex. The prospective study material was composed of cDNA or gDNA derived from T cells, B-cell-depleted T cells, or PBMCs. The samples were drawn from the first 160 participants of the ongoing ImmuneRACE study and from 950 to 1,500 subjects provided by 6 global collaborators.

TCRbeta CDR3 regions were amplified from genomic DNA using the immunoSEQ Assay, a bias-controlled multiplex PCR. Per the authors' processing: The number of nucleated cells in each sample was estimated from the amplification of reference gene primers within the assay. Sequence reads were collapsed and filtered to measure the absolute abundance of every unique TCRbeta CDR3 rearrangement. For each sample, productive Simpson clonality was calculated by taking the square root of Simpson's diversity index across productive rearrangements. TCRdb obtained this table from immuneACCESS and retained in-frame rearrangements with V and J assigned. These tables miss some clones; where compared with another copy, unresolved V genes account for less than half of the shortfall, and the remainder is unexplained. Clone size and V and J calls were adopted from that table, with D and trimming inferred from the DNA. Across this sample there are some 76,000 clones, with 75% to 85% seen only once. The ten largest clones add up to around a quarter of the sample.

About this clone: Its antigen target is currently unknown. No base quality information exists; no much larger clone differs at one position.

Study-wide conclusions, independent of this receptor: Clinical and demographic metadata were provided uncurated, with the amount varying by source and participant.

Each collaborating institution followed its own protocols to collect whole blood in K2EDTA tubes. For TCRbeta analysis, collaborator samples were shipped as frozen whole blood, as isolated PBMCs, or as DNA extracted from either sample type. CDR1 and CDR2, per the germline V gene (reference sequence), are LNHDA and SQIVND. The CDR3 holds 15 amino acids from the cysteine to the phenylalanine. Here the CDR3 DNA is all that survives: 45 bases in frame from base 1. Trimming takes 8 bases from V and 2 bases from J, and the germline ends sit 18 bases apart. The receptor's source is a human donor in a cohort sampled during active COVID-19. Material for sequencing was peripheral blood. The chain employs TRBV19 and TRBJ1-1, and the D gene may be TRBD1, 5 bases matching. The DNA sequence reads TGTGCCAGTCACGAAGGGGATCGGCCAAACACTGAAGCTTTCTTT. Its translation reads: CASHEGDRPNTEAFF.